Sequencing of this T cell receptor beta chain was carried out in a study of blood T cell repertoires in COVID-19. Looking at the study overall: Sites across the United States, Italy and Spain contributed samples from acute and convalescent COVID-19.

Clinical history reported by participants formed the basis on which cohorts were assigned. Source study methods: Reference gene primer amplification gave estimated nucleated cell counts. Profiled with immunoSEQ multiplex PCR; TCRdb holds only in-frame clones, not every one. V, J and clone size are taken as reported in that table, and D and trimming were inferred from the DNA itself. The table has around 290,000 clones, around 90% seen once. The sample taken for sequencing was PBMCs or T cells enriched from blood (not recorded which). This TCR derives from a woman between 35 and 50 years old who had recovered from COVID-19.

For the CDR3, the DNA is TGTGCCAGCAGTGACGGCAGGGCGAACTATGGCTACACCTTC. Protein: CASSDGRANYGYTF. The chain is built from TRBV2 and TRBJ1-2; tentatively, D is TRBD1 (5 bases). Germline CDR1 and CDR2: SNHLY and FYNNEI. The CDR3 consists of 14 residues. The V and J ends lost 3 bases and 2 bases respectively, with 10 bases between them.